This T cell receptor beta chain was sequenced during a study of regulatory T cells in long-lasting Graves disease. A note on this clonotype: The antigen remains unidentified.

CDR1 is MDHEN and CDR2 is SYDVKM in the germline V gene. The CDR3 has 15 amino acids. The V gene end was trimmed by 5 bases and the J gene end by 2 bases; junction bases not matched to a gene: 5. Time point reported: newly diagnosed GD, antithyroid drugs for less than 3 months. PBMC RNA served as the TCR library source. Investigators prepared the TCR beta libraries by applying iRepertoire HTBI primers and Arm-PCR of CDR3 regions. TCRdb recomputed calls from the multiplex PCR reads with MiXCR, one row per CDR3 protein. Here the sample spans a few hundred thousand distinct CDR3 sequences, about 17% being singletons. General study points: Relative to newly diagnosed Graves' patients, persistent ones had lower TCR diversity.

The same specimen was also included in a second study, on T cells in Graves' hyperthyroidism and ophthalmopathy. That work contributes: The majority of expanded thyroid clonotypes above 0.001 also appeared in blood.

This sample comprised peripheral blood mononuclear cells (PBMCs), obtained at new diagnosis, from a patient treated with antithyroid drugs. The chain recombines TRBV28 with TRBJ2-3; 9 bases are a match to TRBD2. The sequence derives from a woman under 30 with Graves disease. The CDR3 DNA reads as TGTGCCAGCAGTGAACTAGCGGGCCTCACAGATACGCAGTATTTT. It codes for CASSELAGLTDTQYF.